The sequence of this T cell receptor delta chain was determined in a study of γδ T cells in repeated Plasmodium falciparum infection. Turning to the study itself: Donors were malaria-exposed Malian children or age- and gender-matched Australian children. Study-level results: Malian children's Vdelta2-negative repertoires appeared more expanded and less diverse than Australians'.

This clone occurred many times. Its specificity is unknown. Germline CDR1 TSWWSYY, CDR2 QGS. This CDR3 contains 18 residues. V lost 1 base and J lost 0; bases outside the gene matches: 11. Bulk repertoires came from Vgamma9/Vdelta2+ or Vdelta2-negative gammadelta T cells flow-sorted from PBMC. Each sorted gammadelta sample had TRG and TRD chains sequenced. TCRdb fed the multiplex PCR reads to CATT. The sample carries 55,000 to 70,000 delta-chain clones, 1.7% recorded once. The sequencing input was gamma-delta T cells from blood. This chain connects TRDV1 to TRDJ1, with TRDD3 matching 7 bases. This sequence originates from a pool of human donors (malaria-infected and uninfected, not separated). CDR3 in amino acids: CALGEPFGGQTYTDKLIF. The DNA of the CDR3 is TGTGCTCTTGGGGAACCTTTTGGGGGACAAACATACACCGATAAACTCATCTTT.